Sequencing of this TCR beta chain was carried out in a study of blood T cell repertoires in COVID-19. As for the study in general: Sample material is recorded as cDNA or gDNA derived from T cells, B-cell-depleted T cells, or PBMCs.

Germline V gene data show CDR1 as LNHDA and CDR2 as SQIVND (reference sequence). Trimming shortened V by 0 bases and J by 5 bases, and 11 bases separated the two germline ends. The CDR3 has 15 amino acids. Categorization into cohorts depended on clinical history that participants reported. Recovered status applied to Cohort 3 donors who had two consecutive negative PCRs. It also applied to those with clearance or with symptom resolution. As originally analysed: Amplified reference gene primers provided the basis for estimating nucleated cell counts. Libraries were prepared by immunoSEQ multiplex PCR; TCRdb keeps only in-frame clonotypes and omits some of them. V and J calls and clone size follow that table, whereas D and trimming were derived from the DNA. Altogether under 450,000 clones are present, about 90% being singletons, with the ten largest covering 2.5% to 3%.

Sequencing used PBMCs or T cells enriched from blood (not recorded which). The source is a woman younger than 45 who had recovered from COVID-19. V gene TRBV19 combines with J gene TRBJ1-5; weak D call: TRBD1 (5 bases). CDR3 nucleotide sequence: TGTGCCAGTAGTATAGATGGGGGGTCCTATCAGCCCCAGCATTTT. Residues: CASSIDGGSYQPQHF.